The source of this T cell receptor (beta chain) is a study of cytomegalovirus exposure and HLA in healthy donors. Worth noting for this clone: Antigen specificity is unknown.

Whole-study results and caveats: First-cohort TCR clusters were later found to tend to co-occur in the roughly 110 validation repertoires.

TCRdb's copy holds only in-frame clones and misses some; the assay was immunoSEQ multiplex PCR. The sample includes about 140,000 clones, 70% to 85% of them seen just once. V was trimmed by 4 bases and J by 1 base, leaving 10 bases between them. CDR3 length: 14 amino acids. CDR1 and CDR2 from the germline V gene are LGHNA and YNFKEQ. This chain connects TRBV4-2 to TRBJ1-2; weak D call: TRBD1 (5 bases). Sequencing was done on a sample of PBMCs. The TCR originated in a man aged 30 to 39 in good health and CMV-seropositive. The DNA of the CDR3 is TGTGCCAGCAGCCCCGCCGGGGGTAACTATGGCTACACCTTC. Translated: CASSPAGGNYGYTF.